The clone carrying this T cell receptor beta chain has a single count. These data originate in a study of cytomegalovirus exposure and HLA in healthy donors. PCR involved 60 Vbeta and 13 Jbeta primers. Assay used: immunoSEQ multiplex PCR; TCRdb lists only in-frame clones, some missing. Among about 190,000 clones, roughly four fifths were seen once, and the ten largest hold around 1.9%. The clonotype originates from a man aged 18 to 30 in good health and CMV-seronegative. The sequenced sample consisted of PBMCs.

CDR3 DNA: TGTGCCAGCAGCCAAGCTAGCGGGAGCTACGAGCAGTACTTC. Residues: CASSQASGSYEQYF. The rearrangement joins TRBV4-2 to TRBJ2-7, with 10 bases that match TRBD2. The germline CDR1 and CDR2 sequences are LGHNA and YNFKEQ. J lost 3 bases, V lost 1 base, and 0 bases had no gene match. This CDR3 has 14 amino acids.